Shown below are 7 T cell receptor beta chains from a single sample sequenced in a study of cytomegalovirus exposure and HLA in healthy donors. 60 Vbeta and 13 Jbeta primers were used in PCR. The table came from immunoSEQ multiplex PCR; TCRdb's copy has only in-frame clones and leaves some out. Of 60,000 to 70,000 clones detected, 70% to 80% appear once; the ten largest clones hold 6.5% to 8.5%. The sequencing input was PBMCs. These receptors came from a man younger than 35 in good health and CMV-seropositive.

The rearrangement links TRBV7-9 to TRBJ2-2; 8 bases line up with TRBD2. Germline loops: CDR1 SEHNR, CDR2 FQNEAQ (reference sequence). J gave up 2 bases and V 4 bases, and 6 bases lay outside the gene matches. The CDR3 is made up of 16 amino acids. The CDR3 coding sequence is TGTGCCAGCAGCTACTTAGCGGGAACCAACACCGGGGAGCTGTTTTTT. Encoded protein: CASSYLAGTNTGELFF.

The chain uses TRBV28 and TRBJ2-7, with 12 bases that match TRBD1. The germline CDR1 and CDR2 sequences are MDHEN and SYDVKM. This CDR3 region has 14 residues. Trimming removed 2 bases from V and 5 bases from J; junction bases left unmatched: 1. CDR3 nucleotides: TGTGCCAGCAGTTTAGGGACAGGGGGCGACGAGCAGTACTTC. Protein product: CASSLGTGGDEQYF.

CDR3 sequence: CSVSSVLYEADTQYF. The CDR3 bases are TGCAGCGTCTCTTCCGTGCTCTACGAGGCAGATACGCAGTATTTT. V gene TRBV29-1 combines with J gene TRBJ2-3; no reliable D call. The CDR3 contains 15 residues. Germline CDR1 SQVTM, CDR2 ANQGSEA. V was pared by 6 bases and J by 4 bases, with 20 bases between.

V and J are TRBV9 and TRBJ2-7, with 7 bases aligning to TRBD1. The CDR3 extends over 15 amino acids. Germline V gives CDR1 SGDLS, CDR2 YYNGEE. Trimming removed 2 bases from V and 2 bases from J; junction bases left unmatched: 7. The CDR3: CASSVGDRVTYEQYF. CDR3 bases: TGTGCCAGCAGCGTCGGGGACAGAGTTACCTACGAGCAGTACTTC.

The chain employs TRBV30 and TRBJ2-2, with 7 positions matching TRBD1. The germline V gene has CDR1 GTSNPN and CDR2 SVGIG (reference sequence). The V segment lost 3 bases and the J segment 3 bases; nucleotides outside the gene matches: 4. This CDR3 is 14 amino acids long. The CDR3 is CAWRSGTDTGELFF. CDR3 DNA: TGTGCCTGGAGATCCGGGACAGACACCGGGGAGCTGTTTTTT.

This chain connects TRBV20-1 to TRBJ1-2; D unresolved. The CDR3 loop spans 11 amino acids. CDR1 is DFQATT, CDR2 SNEGSKA, per germline (reference sequence). V lost 4 bases and J lost 6, with 9 bases in between. CDR3 DNA sequence: TGCAGTGCTATGTCCCAGGATGGCTACACCTTC. Amino acid sequence: CSAMSQDGYTF.

V usage is TRBV29-1 and J usage is TRBJ1-2; D may be TRBD1 (5 bases). The CDR3 sequence is 12 residues long. The V gene's germline CDR1 is SQVTM and CDR2 ANQGSEA. Trimming removed 7 bases from V and 5 bases from J, with 14 bases in between. CDR3 sequence (DNA): TGCAGCGCCTATGACAGTGGGTATGGCTACACCTTC. Its protein is CSAYDSGYGYTF.